This record looks at one TCR beta chain sequence and its context. Germline V lookup: CDR1 LNHDA, CDR2 SQIVND (reference sequence). The CDR3 length is 13 residues. V shed 3 bases and J shed 3 bases, with 8 bases lying between them. The sample originates from a study of blood T cell repertoires in COVID-19. Study summary: Collection of acute and convalescent COVID-19 samples took place in the United States, Italy and Spain.

Original methodology: How many nucleated cells were present was estimated from reference gene primer amplification. Profiling relied on immunoSEQ multiplex PCR, and the TCRdb table lists in-frame clones only, not all of them. V and J calls and clone size are those listed in that table; D and trimming were worked out from the DNA. Among more than 150,000 clones listed, 70% to 85% were seen once. The V gene is TRBV19, the J gene TRBJ1-1; no reliable D call. Material: peripheral blood. The TCR originated in a woman in her twenties or thirties with acute or convalescent COVID-19. Here the CDR3 reads CASSIQEDTEAFF. CDR3 nucleotides: TGTGCCAGTAGTATTCAGGAGGACACTGAAGCTTTCTTT.